This T cell receptor (beta chain) was obtained from a study of blood T cells in healthy people across ages. Regarding the study as a whole: Donors of long life had a larger count of naive CD4+ cells and greater diversity than aged donors. Unsorted PBMCs blocked a conclusive comparison of naive and antigen-experienced cells.

Regarding this clonotype: Its target is not known.

Using a J-beta primer mix together with a sample-barcoded 5' primer, a second PCR was run for about 6 to 12 cycles. TCRdb re-derived calls from the 5' RACE reads in MiXCR, one entry per CDR3 protein. The data show 780,000 or so distinct CDR3 sequences, with 40% to 65% seen just once and approximately 41% held by the top ten. The sequenced sample consisted of blood. This TCR came from an elderly man in good health.

The CDR3 DNA follows: TGTGCCAGCAGAGGAAGGGTAGCGGGGACAGATACGCAGTATTTT. Translating gives CASRGRVAGTDTQYF. V usage is TRBV28 and J usage is TRBJ2-3; 8 bases fit TRBD2. Losses at the gene ends were 6 bases for V and 3 bases for J; bases not matched to a gene: 8. The CDR3 sequence is 15 residues long. Germline loops: CDR1 MDHEN, CDR2 SYDVKM.